Here is one TCR beta chain with its context. Its antigen target is currently unknown. The sample holds no much larger clone one base away, and base qualities are not on file. The sample belongs to a study of blood T cells in healthy people across ages (dated by TCRdb to the mid-2010s). For the study in its entirety: Template switching captured roughly one uniquely barcoded TCR beta cDNA molecule per two T cells in model experiments. Age-related changes in TCR beta repertoire diversity were measured in the study by deep sequencing normalized with unique cDNA molecular identifiers. The donors were split into four age groups: young (average around 15 years), middle-aged (roughly 40), aged (more than 60) and long-lived (over 75). To avoid experimental bias, donors of different ages were randomly spread across the sequencing lanes. Two additional independent replicas of 1 million unique cDNA reads from the same blood draw were analyzed for two donors (one aged 18 to 30 and one aged 80 or older). Points the paper makes about the study in general: Donor CMV infection status was unknown, potentially confounding age-related changes in expanded clonotypes. The long-lived group showed more naive CD4+ T cells, fewer expanded clones and increased TCR diversity than the aged group, suggesting age selection. The percentage of naive T cells measured by flow cytometry correlated strongly with observed TCR beta diversity. Estimates of total diversity from one million sequenced T cells were regarded as lower bounds and underestimates. Since profiling was done on bulk unsorted PBMCs, naive and antigen-experienced compartments could not be conclusively compared. Observed TCR beta diversity per million T cells fell roughly linearly with age, and a significant reduction was already apparent by age approximately 41.

CDR3 length: 13 amino acids, cysteine to phenylalanine. The only DNA kept is the CDR3, 39 bases in frame from the first base. The germline V gene gives CDR1 as MNHNS and CDR2 as SASEGT. V loses 2 bases at its end and J loses 6 bases; junction bases beyond the gene matches: 2. Libraries were made using 5' RACE. This sample was sequenced with an Illumina HiSeq 2500. The second PCR ran for roughly 7 to 11 cycles and used a J-beta primer mix along with a sample-barcoded 5' primer. A unique molecular identifier was introduced onto each TCR beta cDNA molecule by a template-switch 5' adaptor carrying 12 random nucleotides. Each sample yielded at least 2.5 million CDR3-containing paired-end reads. The Mint cDNA synthesis kit, primed by a TRBC-specific oligonucleotide, was used to synthesize first-strand cDNA from all RNA. After uracil-DNA glycosylase treatment, a first 18-cycle PCR used universal primers M1SS and BC2_uni_R on all cDNA. The authors' analysis ran thus. For normalization, 1 million high-quality reads were randomly selected from each sample, with every read carrying a distinct molecular identifier. Reads sharing molecular identifiers were discarded rather than binned into consensus sequences. MiTCR, run with a Q25 quality threshold and the strictest error-elimination algorithm, handled CDR3 identification, clonotype clustering and error correction. A nonparametric unseen species model with Euler transformation was used to estimate a lower bound on total TCR beta diversity. Starting from the raw public reads, TCRdb applied fastp trimming at Q25, assembled clones with MiXCR and retained in-frame beta chains. CDR3 protein sequences are deduplicated, and each keeps its most common genes and DNA. The V and J calls were not made by the authors but by TCRdb's processing. Counted in this sample were 800,000 to 1,000,000 distinct CDR3 sequences; approximately 49% of them appeared once. The ten largest make up around an eighth of the sample.

The donors were 40 or so Caucasian individuals from Russia, aged roughly 6 to 100 years, who were systemically healthy. Each donor gave around 9 milliliters of peripheral blood, collected into EDTA-treated Vacutainer tubes. PBMCs were isolated by Ficoll-Paque density-gradient centrifugation, with at least 6 million obtained per sample. Trizol reagent was used to extract total RNA from the PBMCs, yielding at least 5.5 micrograms per sample. For every donor, an aliquot of PBMCs went through flow cytometry to measure the percentages of naive CD45RAhigh/CD27high T cells. The rearranged chain carries TRBV6-1 and TRBJ1-2; 8 nucleotides in the junction match TRBD1. Sample: blood. The receptor was isolated from a man aged 25-45 years in good health. The CDR3 here reads CASSERQGNGYTF. The DNA sequence is TGTGCCAGCAGTGAACGACAGGGGAATGGCTACACCTTC.